Sequencing of this T cell receptor (beta chain) was carried out in a study of CD8 T cells in Susac syndrome (dated by TCRdb to the late 2010s). General notes on the study: Among the sequenced Susac syndrome patients, roughly six had clinically active disease and about eight were in clinical remission. At blood withdrawal, Susac syndrome patients were either therapy-naive, taking corticosteroids (in some cases with IVIg as well), or taking IVIg alone. Repertoire sequencing was used to test whether CD8+ T cell activation and differentiation in Susac syndrome was antigen driven. The clonality of the CD8+ T cell repertoire was compared across 11 to 12 healthy donors, roughly 14 Susac syndrome patients and around 16 multiple sclerosis patients.

The paper's findings and limits, for the study overall: CD8+ repertoires in Susac syndrome showed clonal expansion, which was highest in CD8+ TEMRA cells and was greater in clinically active patients than in remitting patients. Looking at Susac-specific public clones, the researchers identified fewer than 20 in the total CD8+ repertoire and five in the CD8+ TEMRA repertoire. The number of individuals in the TCR sequencing and HLA analysis was recognized as being relatively small.

Comments on this clonotype: Its antigen is currently not known. The sample holds no much larger clone one base away, and base qualities are not on file.

Peripheral blood CD8+ and CD4+ T cells from healthy donors, Susac syndrome patients and multiple sclerosis patients were profiled using high-throughput TCR beta sequencing. The Susac syndrome patients fulfilled recently defined diagnostic criteria for either definite or probable disease. CD8+ TEMRA cells were enriched by FACS, while bulk CD8+ and CD4+ T cells were purified by magnetic negative isolation. Blood was drawn into EDTA tubes, processed within 24 hours, and PBMCs were isolated by density gradient centrifugation. PBMCs intended for TCR sequencing were cryopreserved in liquid nitrogen and thawed later in a water bath at 37 degrees C. Purity of sorted or isolated CD4+, CD8+ and CD8+ TEMRA cells was at least 90%. RNA was extracted using the RNeasy kit, and about 0.45 to 1 ug of the RNA was reverse transcribed with random hexamers. The immunoSEQ multiplex PCR assay, covering 54 Vbeta and 13 Jbeta segments, was used to amplify TCR beta CDR3 regions. PCR amplification bias was corrected by using a synthetic template baseline for primer optimization and computational correction. In the paper's pipeline: Reads were annotated to V, D and J genes according to IMGT and were analyzed with immunoSEQ Analyzer, with only productive sequences retained. To calculate clonality, Shannon entropy was normalized by log2 of the number of productive unique sequences and then subtracted from one. For each patient and control, public and private clones were evaluated among the 100 most prevalent clones. A clone was defined as Susac-specific if it was absent from the healthy and MS cohorts, from 1052 published viral clones and from other ImmuneACCESS disease sequences. TCRdb applied fastp at Q25 and MiXCR to the public reads, then kept only in-frame beta chains. Rows matching on CDR3 protein sequence are summarized as one entry with the most common DNA and genes. The V and J calls shown here were made by TCRdb, not taken from the authors' results. The sample table holds tens of thousands of distinct CDR3 sequences, of which 95% to 97% were seen once. Around 0.41% of the sample rests with the top ten.

V is pared back by 6 bases and J by 7 bases, with 22 bases lying between the germline termini. The germline V gene encodes CDR1 DFQATT and CDR2 SNEGSKA (reference sequence). The CDR3 covers 15 residues, taking in both the cysteine and the phenylalanine. Of the read, only the CDR3 DNA is kept; its 45 bases are in frame from base 1. Sequenced input: CD8+ T cells from PBMCs. The sequence joins TRBV20-1 to TRBJ2-1; a confident D gene designation cannot be given. The origin of this receptor is a human donor with Susac syndrome. The DNA sequence is TGCAGTGCAGGCCCCCCCGTTAGTGGGTTGAATGAGCAGTTCTTC. It translates as CSAGPPVSGLNEQFF.